This is a list of T cell receptor beta chains from one sample in a study of regulatory T cells in long-lasting Graves disease. TCRdb re-called the multiplex PCR reads with MiXCR, one entry per CDR3 protein. The repertoire holds 650,000 to 850,000 distinct CDR3 sequences, with around 30% as singletons. The sample was peripheral blood mononuclear cells (PBMCs), taken when the disease was refractory, from a patient treated with antithyroid drugs. The receptors originated from a female donor with Graves disease. Each CDR3 is given with its conserved first and last residue. A D gene is named only where the DNA matches it firmly. Only some rows state a clone size, as once, few, many or a class for expanded clones.

cdr3_aa	cdr3_nt	clone_size	d_call	j_call	v_call
CASSPRPWGEETQYF	TGTGCCAGCAGCCCCCGACCATGGGGGGAGGAGACCCAGTACTTC	many	-	TRBJ2-5	TRBV7-2
CASSPTSSPEAFF	TGCGCCAGCAGCCCCACAAGTAGCCCTGAAGCTTTCTTT	few	-	TRBJ1-1	TRBV5-1
CASGLRTFVPDTQYF	TGTGCTAGTGGTTTGAGGACGTTTGTTCCAGATACGCAGTATTTT	few	-	TRBJ2-3	TRBV12-5
CASSYDITNYGYTF	TGTGCCAGCAGTTACGATATTACTAACTATGGCTACACCTTC	many	-	TRBJ1-2	TRBV6-5
CASSQIAGGPRELFF	TGTGCCAGCAGCCAGATAGCGGGAGGGCCTCGGGAGCTGTTTTTT	-	TRBD2	TRBJ2-2	TRBV4-2
CASSVVGTGTEAFF	TGTGCCAGCAGCGTAGTTGGGACAGGGACTGAAGCTTTCTTT	-	TRBD1	TRBJ1-1	TRBV9
CASSLSRAVTLHF	TGTGCCAGCAGCTTAAGCAGGGCCGTAACCCTCCACTTT	many	-	TRBJ1-6	TRBV7-2
CASSDPNRQGRSNQPQHF	TGTGCCAGCAGCGACCCTAACAGACAGGGACGGAGCAATCAGCCCCAGCATTTT	-	TRBD1	TRBJ1-5	TRBV6-1
CASSSPVGQNQPQHF	TGTGCCAGCAGTTCCCCCGTCGGCCAAAATCAGCCCCAGCATTTT	-	-	TRBJ1-5	TRBV6-5
CSARGGGSGYTF	TGCAGTGCTAGAGGGGGGGGAAGTGGCTACACCTTC	many	-	TRBJ1-2	TRBV20-1
CASSVGGSGRGEQYF	TGTGCCAGTTCCGTCGGGGGTAGCGGGAGGGGCGAGCAGTACTTC	-	TRBD2	TRBJ2-7	TRBV19
CASSPVSLTGNEQFF	TGTGCCAGCAGTCCGGTCTCACTAACGGGCAATGAGCAGTTCTTC	-	-	TRBJ2-1	TRBV12-3/TRBV12-4
CASINFGVLSGYTF	TGTGCCAGCATCAATTTCGGGGTTTTAAGTGGCTACACCTTC	few	-	TRBJ1-2	TRBV12-3/TRBV12-4
CASSYLWRESGNTIYF	TGTGCCAGCAGCTACCTGTGGAGGGAGTCCGGAAACACCATATATTTT	few	-	TRBJ1-3	TRBV28
CASSPPIGANYGYTF	TGCGCCAGCAGCCCCCCTATCGGGGCCAACTATGGCTACACCTTC	few	-	TRBJ1-2	TRBV5-1
CASSYLPNRVGANVLTF	TGTGCCAGCAGTTACCTGCCCAACAGGGTCGGGGCCAACGTCCTGACTTTC	-	-	TRBJ2-6	TRBV6-5
CASSLRAGTGQSGANVLTF	TGTGCCAGCAGCTTAAGAGCCGGGACCGGGCAATCTGGGGCCAACGTCCTGACTTTC	few	-	TRBJ2-6	TRBV11-2